This TCR beta chain comes out of a study of blood T cell repertoires in COVID-19. Whole-study context: Samples of COVID-19 (acute and convalescent) were obtained from the United States, Italy and Spain.

CDR1 and CDR2 from the germline V gene are MNHEY and SMNVEV (reference sequence). Trimming removed 2 bases from V and 3 bases from J; junction bases left unmatched: 8. The CDR3 loop spans 17 amino acids. Libraries were prepared by immunoSEQ multiplex PCR; TCRdb keeps only in-frame clonotypes and omits some of them. This sample has 180,000 or so clones, with 70% to 90% found just once. This TCR came from a man aged 55 to 70 with acute or convalescent COVID-19. Sequenced sample: peripheral blood. The V call is TRBV27, the J call TRBJ2-3; TRBD2 aligns across 10 bases. Written as DNA, the CDR3 is TGTGCCAGCAGTTTAGTTAGCGGGAGGCTGATTACAGATACGCAGTATTTT. This translates into CASSLVSGRLITDTQYF.